This TCR beta chain was identified in a study of cytomegalovirus exposure and HLA in healthy donors. Study-level points and caveats: Rates of TCR association differed by HLA locus in a later analysis, with DRB1 highest and HLA-C lowest.

This clone was seen only a few times. Its antigen is not known. The study ran its PCR with 60 Vbeta and 13 Jbeta primers. Using immunoSEQ multiplex PCR, the repertoire was profiled, and TCRdb retains in-frame clones only, with some absent. The data hold over 150,000 clones, with over 65% observed a single time. The CDR3 extends over 14 amino acids. In germline, CDR1 is LNHDA, CDR2 SQIVND (reference sequence). The V end lost 6 bases, the J end lost 7 bases, and 15 bases lay between the germline ends. The clonotype comes from a woman aged 30 to 39 in good health and CMV-seronegative. The chain uses TRBV19 and TRBJ2-2, with TRBD2 as a possible D gene (5 bases). The material sequenced was PBMCs. The CDR3 spells CASRWTLEGGELFF. CDR3 nucleotide sequence: TGTGCCAGTAGGTGGACTTTAGAGGGCGGGGAGCTGTTTTTT.